These 10 T cell receptor beta chains were sequenced from one sample in a study of CD8+CD57+ T cells in acquired aplastic anemia (dated by TCRdb to 2016 to 2019). These reads were obtained on an Illumina HiSeq 2000. Profiling of TCR beta VDJ combinations and CDR3 sequences used genomic DNA as the template. TCRdb applied fastp at Q25 and MiXCR to the public reads, then kept only in-frame beta chains. A single entry per CDR3 protein holds the most common genes and DNA from its merged rows. A total of some 98,000 distinct CDR3 sequences appear in this sample, around two thirds of them only once. The ten largest clones take up roughly 60% of the sample. The patients picked for sequencing were ones in whom flow cytometry had shown an expansion of CD8+CD57+ cells. Sequences were obtained from sorted CD4+, CD8+, or CD8+CD57+ T cells (not recorded which) from PBMCs. These receptors all come from a human donor with aplastic anemia.

V gene TRBV2 combines with J gene TRBJ2-7, with D possibly being TRBD2 (6 bases). With 11 bases removed from V and 2 bases from J, the gap between germline ends came to 7 bases. CDR1 is SNHLY, CDR2 FYNNEI, per germline. This CDR3 contains 10 residues. The CDR3 DNA sequence: TGTGCCGCGGGAACCTACGAGCAGTACTTC. Its protein product is CAAGTYEQYF.

Here the CDR3 reads CSAGEPTGELFF. In DNA, the CDR3 is TGCAGCGCAGGAGAACCAACCGGGGAGCTGTTTTTT. The rearrangement joins TRBV29-1 to TRBJ2-2; D remains unclear. Trimming pared 7 bases from V and 5 bases from J, leaving 11 bases between. Germline V gene sequence: CDR1 SQVTM, CDR2 ANQGSEA. The CDR3 extends over 12 amino acids.

This clonotype has a handful of counts. The chain is built from TRBV29-1 and TRBJ2-3, with 9 bases fitting TRBD1. Germline CDR1 is SQVTM and CDR2 is ANQGSEA. This CDR3 region has 13 residues. Trimming cost V 7 bases and J 4 bases; bases outside gene matches: 6. CDR3 protein: CSARTGVPDTQYF. The DNA for the CDR3 is TGCAGCGCAAGGACAGGGGTGCCAGATACGCAGTATTTT.

The chain employs TRBV6-5 and TRBJ2-2; D call uncertain. This CDR3 region has 13 residues. Germline CDR1 is MNHEY and CDR2 is SVGAGI. The V gene lost 2 bases and the J gene lost 5 bases, with 6 bases spanning the gap. CDR3 residues: CASSYGRTGELFF. Written as DNA, the CDR3 is TGTGCCAGCAGTTACGGCAGAACCGGGGAGCTGTTTTTT.

The chain has TRBV14 and TRBJ2-7; 8 bases are shared with TRBD1. Germline V gene lookup returns CDR1 SGHDN and CDR2 FVKESK. J lost 3 bases, V lost 4 bases, and 5 bases had no gene match. The CDR3 sequence is 14 residues long. CDR3 residues: CASSRGTGGYEQYF. The CDR3 DNA follows: TGTGCCAGCAGCCGAGGGACAGGAGGCTACGAGCAGTACTTC. Full variable domain (rest looked up from reference TRBV14 and TRBJ2-7): EAGVTQFPSHSVIEKGQTVTLRCDPISGHDNLYWYRRVMGKEIKFLLHFVKESKQDESGMPNNRFLAERTGGTYSTLKVQPAELEDSGVYFCASSRGTGGYEQYFGPGTRLTVT.

This sequence joins TRBV6-1 and TRBJ1-2; TRBD1 matches at 10 bases. The CDR3 has 14 residues. Per germline, CDR1 MNHNS and CDR2 SASEGT. V dropped 6 bases and J dropped 3; count of bases not matched to a gene: 4. CDR3 in DNA: TGTGCCAGCAGATCGGGACAGGGGTACTATGGCTACACCTTC. It codes for CASRSGQGYYGYTF.

The sample holds one count of this clonotype. The chain recombines TRBV29-1 with TRBJ1-1; D unresolved. This CDR3 spans 12 amino acids. The ends were cut back, 7 bases at V and 1 base at J, with 10 bases in the middle. Germline CDR1 reads SQVTM; CDR2 reads ANQGSEA. CDR3 region: CSGYTKNTEAFF. In DNA form, the CDR3 reads TGCAGCGGGTACACGAAGAACACTGAAGCTTTCTTT. Based on the CDR3 plus reference TRBV29-1 and TRBJ1-1, the full variable domain is SAVISQKPSRDICQRGTSLTIQCQVDSQVTMMFWYRQQPGQSLTLIATANQGSEATYESGFVIDKFPISRPNLTFSTLTVSNMSPEDSSIYLCSGYTKNTEAFFGQGTRLTVV.

This clonotype appeared a few times. The rearrangement links TRBV10-2 to TRBJ2-7; 11 nucleotides agree with TRBD2. Looked up from germline, CDR1 is WSHSY and CDR2 is SAAADI. V shed 3 bases, J shed 4 bases, and the junction held 8 bases outside the gene matches. The CDR3 totals 16 residues. The CDR3 is CASSDRVAGGTYEQYF. The CDR3 DNA sequence: TGCGCCAGCAGTGACCGTGTAGCGGGAGGGACATACGAGCAGTACTTC.

This chain connects TRBV4-2 to TRBJ2-2, with D hard to call. Trimming stripped 1 base from V and 7 bases from J, with 7 bases between. The CDR3 is 13 residues long. The germline V gene encodes CDR1 LGHNA and CDR2 YNFKEQ. The CDR3 region has the DNA TGTGCCAGCAGCCAAGGACTCCTCGGGGAGCTGTTTTTT. As protein: CASSQGLLGELFF.

The CDR3 nucleotides are TGTGCCAGCAGTGTAAACCGGGACACTGAAGCTTTCTTT. This codes for CASSVNRDTEAFF. This chain connects TRBV2 to TRBJ1-1; D ambiguous. The germline CDR1 and CDR2 sequences are SNHLY and FYNNEI. This CDR3 comprises 13 residues. The ends were cut back, 4 bases at V and 3 bases at J, with 9 bases in the middle.